These T cell receptor beta chains were read from a single sample in a study of CD8+CD57+ T cells in acquired aplastic anemia. A single record per CDR3 protein comes from TCRdb applying MiXCR to the reads. The repertoire holds 150,000 to 200,000 distinct CDR3 sequences, with 55% to 70% as singletons. Sequences were obtained from sorted CD4+, CD8+, or CD8+CD57+ T cells (not recorded which) from PBMCs. The receptors stem from a human donor in good health. Both conserved end residues are part of each CDR3. D genes are given only for firm matches. Size is stated for part of the rows, as once, few or many counts, or as a class when the clone is expanded.

>many|TRBV7-9|.|18|TRBJ2-1
TGTGCCAGCAGCCCGAGACAGGGACTTTCACCATCCTACAATGAGCAGTTCTTC
CASSPRQGLSPSYNEQFF
>few|TRBV10-3|.|14|TRBJ2-1
TGTGCCACCGTTACGAAAAGCTCCTACAATGAGCAGTTCTTC
CATVTKSSYNEQFF
>many|TRBV7-8|.|16|TRBJ1-2
TGTGCCAGCAGCTTAGCGGGAGGGGCGCCTGGCTATGGCTACACCTTC
CASSLAGGAPGYGYTF
>.|TRBV7-9|.|14|TRBJ2-7
TGTGCCAGCAGTCGGGAAGGAATTACCTACGAGCAGTACTTC
CASSREGITYEQYF
>.|TRBV19|.|16|TRBJ1-1
TGTGCCAGTAGTATAGATGGGAGGGGCATGAACACTGAAGCTTTCTTT
CASSIDGRGMNTEAFF
>.|TRBV9|TRBD1|14|TRBJ2-3
TGTGCCAGCAGCAAGGGGACAGGGGGAGATACGCAGTATTTT
CASSKGTGGDTQYF
>many|TRBV6-1|.|16|TRBJ2-7
TGTGCCAGCAGTGAAGCAGGGGACTCGGCCTTCTACGAGCAGTACTTC
CASSEAGDSAFYEQYF
>many|TRBV27|.|14|TRBJ2-3
TGTGCCAGCAGTCCACGGGAGCTCTCAGATACGCAGTATTTT
CASSPRELSDTQYF
>.|TRBV20-1|.|14|TRBJ1-1
TGCAGTGCTGGCTCAGTCGGAGGGGTCACTGAAGTTTTCTTT
CSAGSVGGVTEVFF
>.|TRBV5-5|TRBD2|17|TRBJ2-1
TGCGCCAGCAGCCAGGATCCTAGCGGGAGGCCCAACAATGAGCAGTTCTTC
CASSQDPSGRPNNEQFF
>few|TRBV24-1|.|14|TRBJ1-1
TGTGCCACCAGTGACGGGACCATGAACACTGAAGCTTTCTTT
CATSDGTMNTEAFF
>.|TRBV9|.|12|TRBJ2-1
TGTGCCAGCAGCCCCCATGGGACCGAGCAGTCCTTC
CASSPHGTEQSF
>once|TRBV19|.|14|TRBJ2-7
TGTGCCAGTAGTATTGGGCGGCGGTCCTACGAGCAGTACTTC
CASSIGRRSYEQYF
>.|TRBV20-1|TRBD1|14|TRBJ2-5
TGCAGTGCCCGGATATGGGACAGGCAAGAGACCCAGTGCTTC
CSARIWDRQETQCF
>.|TRBV5-4|TRBD1|13|TRBJ1-1
TGTGCCAGCAGAGGGGACAGGGTTACTGAAGCTTTCTTT
CASRGDRVTEAFF
>.|TRBV19|.|15|TRBJ2-3
TGTGCCACACGGGGGAAGATAACAAGCACAGATACGCAGTATTTT
CATRGKITSTDTQYF
>.|TRBV25-1|.|16|TRBJ2-1
TGTGCCAGCACCGGAATGCAGGGTGGGGGGAAGAATGAGCAGTTCTTC
CASTGMQGGGKNEQFF
>.|TRBV7-9|.|15|TRBJ2-1
TGTGCCAGCAGCCATTGGGACTCAAAGGCAAATGAGCAGTTCTTC
CASSHWDSKANEQFF
>.|TRBV6-6|TRBD1|15|TRBJ2-5
TGTGCCAGCAGCAAGGACAGGGCAGGAGGAGAGACCCAGTACTTC
CASSKDRAGGETQYF
>many|TRBV20-1|.|14|TRBJ2-1
TGCAGTACTAGAAGTCCAACAACCTACAATGAGCAGTTCTTC
CSTRSPTTYNEQFF
>many|TRBV7-2|.|14|TRBJ2-1
TGTGCCAGCAGCTTAGTAGAGAGGGGGAATGAGCAGTTCTTC
CASSLVERGNEQFF
>.|TRBV2|.|13|TRBJ1-2
TGTGCCCACCGGACCCCAACGGGCTATGGCTACACCTTC
CAHRTPTGYGYTF
>once|TRBV25-1|.|13|TRBJ2-7
TGTGCCAGCAACCCGGACGGACCCTACGAGCAGTACTTC
CASNPDGPYEQYF
>many|TRBV9|.|14|TRBJ2-2
TGTGCCAGCAGCGTATACAGAGACACCGGGGAGCTGTTTTTT
CASSVYRDTGELFF
>once|TRBV7-2|.|12|TRBJ2-1
TGTGCCAGCAGCTCGTTTAGTAATGAGCAGTTCTTC
CASSSFSNEQFF
>.|TRBV15|.|14|TRBJ1-2
TGTGCCACCAGCAGAGATCAGGGCATGGACGGCTACACCTTC
CATSRDQGMDGYTF
>.|TRBV9|TRBD2|16|TRBJ2-1
TGTGCCAGCAGCTCCGGCCTAGCGGGAGGTTCCGGTGAGCAGTTCTTC
CASSSGLAGGSGEQFF
>.|TRBV15|TRBD1|15|TRBJ2-3
TGTGCCACCAGCAGAGATCCCACAGGGGTGGATACGCAGTATTTT
CATSRDPTGVDTQYF